These 21 T cell receptor beta chains originate from one sample sequenced in a study of monozygotic twins with cystic fibrosis. The method was immunoSEQ multiplex PCR; TCRdb's version includes in-frame clones alone and lacks a portion of them. The sample yields 20,000 to 25,000 clones, less than 98% seen once. What was sequenced was blood. Every receptor here comes from a girl aged 10 to 17 with cystic fibrosis.

The chain has TRBV9 and TRBJ1-2; the D gene is possibly TRBD1 (5 bases). CDR1 SGDLS and CDR2 YYNGEE come from the germline V gene. The CDR3 spans 14 residues. Trimming stripped 0 bases from V and 3 bases from J, with 9 bases between. CDR3 bases: TGTGCCAGCAGCGTAGAAGACAGATACTATGGCTACACCTTC. As protein: CASSVEDRYYGYTF.

The genes are TRBV5-4 and TRBJ1-2; D gene ambiguous. V was clipped by 3 bases and J by 8 bases, with 20 bases between them. Per germline, CDR1 SGHNT and CDR2 YYREEE (reference sequence). This CDR3 region has 15 residues. Here the CDR3 reads CASSSWTELIEGYTF. The CDR3 DNA sequence: TGTGCCAGCAGCTCGTGGACGGAGCTCATCGAGGGCTACACCTTC.

This rearrangement joins TRBV15 to TRBJ2-4; 9 nucleotides line up with TRBD1. This CDR3 spans 15 amino acids. The ends lost 5 bases at V and 6 bases at J; junction bases unmatched: 8. Germline V gene data show CDR1 as LNHNV and CDR2 as YYDKDF (reference sequence). CDR3 in amino acids: CATSAGQGLGNIQYF. CDR3 coding DNA: TGTGCCACCAGCGCGGGACAGGGCCTGGGAAACATTCAGTACTTC.

The chain is built from TRBV6-1 and TRBJ2-7; a weak D match, TRBD2 (7 bases). Trimming removed 3 bases at V and 5 bases at J, with 26 bases between. The germline CDR1 and CDR2 sequences are MNHNS and SASEGT. CDR3 length: 18 residues. The CDR3 spells CASSDPHGGGSPPHEQYF. As DNA, the CDR3 is TGTGCCAGCAGTGACCCACACGGGGGCGGGAGTCCTCCCCACGAGCAGTACTTC.

The V and J genes are TRBV9 and TRBJ2-5; 14 positions match TRBD2. Per the germline V gene, CDR1 is SGDLS and CDR2 is YYNGEE. This CDR3 is 17 amino acids long. Trimming removed 3 bases from V and 5 bases from J; junction bases left unmatched: 9. In DNA, the CDR3 is TGTGCCAGCAGCGGAGGACTAGCGGGAGGCCTCCGGGAGACCCAGTACTTC. Translation: CASSGGLAGGLRETQYF.

Only one count was recorded for this clone. In DNA form, the CDR3 reads TGCGCCACCTGGGGGGGCGGGAGCGGCACAGATACGCAGTATTTT. Protein product: CATWGGGSGTDTQYF. This chain connects TRBV10-1 to TRBJ2-3, with TRBD2 as a possible D gene (7 bases). The CDR3 totals 15 residues. Trimming took off 10 bases at V and 1 base at J, with 18 bases between the two ends. Germline loops: CDR1 WNHNN, CDR2 SYGVQD (reference sequence).

This chain links TRBV6-1 with TRBJ1-2, with D perhaps matching TRBD1 (5 bases). The V end lost 10 bases, the J end lost 3 bases, and 15 bases lay between the germline ends. Germline V gene lookup returns CDR1 MNHNS and CDR2 SASEGT. This CDR3 has 13 amino acids. The CDR3 reads CAIDRSLYYGYTF. The CDR3 DNA reads as TGTGCCATAGACAGATCATTGTACTATGGCTACACCTTC.

The V call is TRBV2, the J call TRBJ2-2; D perhaps matches TRBD2 (5 bases). Trimming cost V 8 bases and J 1 base, with 11 bases left between them. Germline-derived CDR1 and CDR2 are SNHLY and FYNNEI. This CDR3 region has 14 residues. DNA of the CDR3: TGTGCCAGCGGGAGCAGGTTGAACACCGGGGAGCTGTTTTTT. Translation: CASGSRLNTGELFF.

The CDR3 here is CASSQVSVGVGDTEAFF. The CDR3 region has the DNA TGTGCCAGCAGCCAAGTGTCGGTCGGGGTAGGGGACACTGAAGCTTTCTTT. The chain couples TRBV14 to TRBJ1-1; a weak D match, TRBD1 (5 bases). The germline CDR1 and CDR2 sequences are SGHDN and FVKESK. V gave up 1 base and J gave up 3 bases, with 18 bases separating them. The CDR3 has 17 amino acids.

This clone was seen a few times. This sequence joins TRBV18 and TRBJ1-1; TRBD1 aligns across 11 bases. The CDR3 is 15 residues long. Trimming took 4 bases from V and 1 from J; bases not matched to a gene: 2. Germline-derived CDR1 and CDR2 are KGHSH and LQKENI. This CDR3 is CASSLGTGGNTEAFF. The CDR3, as DNA: TGTGCCAGCTCACTGGGGACAGGGGGGAACACTGAAGCTTTCTTT.

V is TRBV18 and J is TRBJ1-1, with a possible D match to TRBD1 (5 bases). CDR1 KGHSH and CDR2 LQKENI come from the germline V gene. The CDR3 covers 16 residues. Trimming left V 3 bases short and J 1 base short, with 15 bases between. The CDR3 region is CASSPHEWTTNTEAFF. CDR3 nucleotide sequence: TGTGCCAGCTCACCCCACGAATGGACAACGAACACTGAAGCTTTCTTT.

On this clone itself: One junction end disagrees with the germline gene, perhaps due to a read error. The V and J genes are TRBV27 and TRBJ2-1; 9 bases fit TRBD2. This CDR3 region has 16 residues. Looked up from germline, CDR1 is MNHEY and CDR2 is SMNVEV (reference sequence). The CDR3 sequence: CASSGLGTSSHNEQFF. DNA of the CDR3: TGTGCCAGCAGTGGACTAGGGACTAGCTCCCACAATGAGCAGTTCTTC.

The genes are TRBV9 and TRBJ2-3; 10 bases are a match to TRBD2. Germline CDR1 is SGDLS and CDR2 is YYNGEE. V was pared by 4 bases and J by 6 bases, with 5 bases of the junction left unmatched. CDR3 length equals 14 residues. Here the CDR3 reads CASSPGLASDTQYF. The CDR3 bases are TGTGCCAGCAGCCCGGGACTAGCGTCTGATACGCAGTATTTT.

The J gene is TRBJ2-2, the V gene TRBV5-1, with 10 bases matching TRBD2. Per germline, CDR1 SGHRS and CDR2 YFSETQ. The J segment lost 6 bases and the V segment lost 8 bases, leaving 10 bases of the junction unmatched. This CDR3 is built from 15 residues. CDR3 sequence (DNA): TGCGCCAGTTTCTACGGGACTAGCGCCCCCGGGGAGCTGTTTTTT. It specifies CASFYGTSAPGELFF.

The rearrangement uses TRBV9 and TRBJ2-3; the match to TRBD2 covers 10 bases. CDR3 size: 17 residues. CDR1 SGDLS and CDR2 YYNGEE come from the germline V gene. V gave up 3 bases and J gave up 6 bases; unmatched junction bases: 13. CDR3 DNA: TGTGCCAGCAGCGCAGGAAACGCAGCGGGAGGGGGGGATACGCAGTATTTT. Translated, it gives CASSAGNAAGGGDTQYF. Filled out from reference TRBV9 and TRBJ2-3, the complete variable domain reads DSGVTQTPKHLITATGQRVTLRCSPRSGDLSVYWYQQSLDQGLQFLIQYYNGEERAKGNILERFSAQQFPDLHSELNLSSLELGDSALYFCASSAGNAAGGGDTQYFGPGTRLTVL.

This clone was counted once. V and J are TRBV5-1 and TRBJ2-1, with 7 bases that match TRBD2. Trimming cost V 0 bases and J 6 bases; bases outside gene matches: 0. The CDR3 has 13 amino acids. CDR1 and CDR2 from the germline V gene are SGHRS and YFSETQ. In DNA, the CDR3 is TGCGCCAGCAGCTTGGGACTAGCCAATGAGCAGTTCTTC. Protein sequence: CASSLGLANEQFF.

V gene TRBV4-1 combines with J gene TRBJ2-1, with D perhaps matching TRBD2 (5 bases). CDR3 size: 16 residues. The ends were cut back, 2 bases at V and 9 bases at J, with 20 bases in the middle. The germline V gene has CDR1 MGHRA and CDR2 YSYEKL. The CDR3 nucleotides read TGCGCCAGCAGCCAAAGCCACCCTCGGGAAGCCCTTGAGCAGTTCTTC. It translates to CASSQSHPREALEQFF.

CDR3 DNA sequence: TGTGCCAGCAGCTTAGCCGGTAGCGGGAGGGACAATGAGCAGTTCTTC. This translates into CASSLAGSGRDNEQFF. The chain uses TRBV7-6 and TRBJ2-1, with 11 bases that match TRBD2. This CDR3 is 16 amino acids long. V lost 0 bases, J lost 5 bases, and 3 bases stayed unmatched. Per the germline V gene, CDR1 is SGHVS and CDR2 is FNYEAQ.

The chain couples TRBV27 to TRBJ1-2; possible D gene TRBD1, 5 bases. The CDR3 contains 15 residues. Germline CDR1 reads MNHEY; CDR2 reads SMNVEV (reference sequence). Trimming cost V 5 bases and J 2 bases, with 15 bases left between them. The CDR3 loop is CASSELPGTNYGYTF. CDR3 nucleotides: TGTGCCAGCAGTGAACTGCCAGGGACGAACTATGGCTACACCTTC.

The sample holds one count of this clone. The J gene is TRBJ1-1, the V gene TRBV2; D may be TRBD1 (6 bases). Germline-derived CDR1 and CDR2 are SNHLY and FYNNEI. This CDR3 is 15 amino acids long. V was cut by 6 bases and J by 0 bases, with 14 bases left in between. The CDR3 DNA reads TGTGCCAGCAGGTACAGGGCCGAGATGAACACTGAAGCTTTCTTT. Residues: CASRYRAEMNTEAFF.

This chain joins TRBV10-2 and TRBJ1-1, with D perhaps TRBD1 (6 bases). V dropped 6 bases and J dropped 0 bases, with 14 bases sitting between them. The germline V gene encodes CDR1 WSHSY and CDR2 SAAADI. This CDR3 comprises 15 residues. Written as DNA, the CDR3 is TGCGCCAGCAGCGGACAGTCGACCATGAACACTGAAGCTTTCTTT. Its protein is CASSGQSTMNTEAFF.